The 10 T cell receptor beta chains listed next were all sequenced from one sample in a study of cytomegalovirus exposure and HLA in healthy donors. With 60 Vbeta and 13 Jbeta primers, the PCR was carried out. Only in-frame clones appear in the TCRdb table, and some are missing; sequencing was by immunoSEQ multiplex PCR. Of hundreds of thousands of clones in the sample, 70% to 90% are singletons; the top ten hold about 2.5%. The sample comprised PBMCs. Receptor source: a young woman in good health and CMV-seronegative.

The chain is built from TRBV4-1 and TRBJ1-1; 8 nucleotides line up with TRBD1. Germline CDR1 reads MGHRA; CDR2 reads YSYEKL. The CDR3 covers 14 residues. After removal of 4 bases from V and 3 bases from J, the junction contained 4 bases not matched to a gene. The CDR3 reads CASSLQQGDTEAFF. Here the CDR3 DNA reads TGCGCCAGCAGCCTGCAACAGGGGGACACTGAAGCTTTCTTT.

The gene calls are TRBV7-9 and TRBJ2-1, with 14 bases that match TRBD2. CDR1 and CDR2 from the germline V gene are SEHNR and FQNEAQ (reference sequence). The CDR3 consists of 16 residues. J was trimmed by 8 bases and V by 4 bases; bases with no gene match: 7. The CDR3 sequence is CASSSRGTSGGYEQFF. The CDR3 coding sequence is TGTGCCAGCAGCTCGAGAGGGACTAGCGGGGGATATGAGCAGTTCTTC.

The CDR3 nucleotides read TGCGCCAGCAGTGAATGGGGGGCGAACACCGGGGAGCTGTTTTTT. Translating gives CASSEWGANTGELFF. V is TRBV5-1 and J is TRBJ2-2; maybe TRBD2 (6 bases). The CDR3 covers 15 residues. Germline assignment: CDR1 SGHRS and CDR2 YFSETQ. The germline V and J ends were trimmed by 5 bases and 0 bases, with 11 bases remaining between them.

CDR3 nucleotide sequence: TGTGCCAGCAGCTTATCTCGTATGCTGAGCCATAATTCACCCCTCCACTTT. Protein sequence: CASSLSRMLSHNSPLHF. This chain joins TRBV11-1 and TRBJ1-6, with D uncertain. Trimming pared 2 bases from V and 5 bases from J, leaving 16 bases between. This CDR3 region has 17 residues. Germline assignment: CDR1 SGHAT and CDR2 FQDESV (reference sequence).

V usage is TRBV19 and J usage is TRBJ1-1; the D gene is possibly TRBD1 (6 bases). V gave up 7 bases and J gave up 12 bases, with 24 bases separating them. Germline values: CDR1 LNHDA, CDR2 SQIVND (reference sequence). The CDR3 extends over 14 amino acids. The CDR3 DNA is TGTGCCAGTACCCCTAAAGGGGGAGTGAGGGTAACTTTCTTT. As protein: CASTPKGGVRVTFF.

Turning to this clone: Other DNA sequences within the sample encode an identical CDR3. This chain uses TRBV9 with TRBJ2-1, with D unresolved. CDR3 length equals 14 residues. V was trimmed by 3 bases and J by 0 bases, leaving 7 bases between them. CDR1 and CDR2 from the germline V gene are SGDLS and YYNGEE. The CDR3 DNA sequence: TGTGCCAGCAGCGCCCAGTACTCCTACAATGAGCAGTTCTTC. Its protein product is CASSAQYSYNEQFF.

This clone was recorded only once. CDR3 amino acids: CASGLAPDRGNEQFF. The CDR3, as DNA: TGTGCTAGTGGTTTGGCGCCGGACAGGGGAAATGAGCAGTTCTTC. The rearrangement links TRBV12-5 to TRBJ2-1; 9 bases agree with TRBD1. The CDR3 runs to 15 residues. J lost 7 bases, V lost 1 base, and 5 bases had no gene match. CDR1 and CDR2 (germline): LGHNT, FRNRAP.

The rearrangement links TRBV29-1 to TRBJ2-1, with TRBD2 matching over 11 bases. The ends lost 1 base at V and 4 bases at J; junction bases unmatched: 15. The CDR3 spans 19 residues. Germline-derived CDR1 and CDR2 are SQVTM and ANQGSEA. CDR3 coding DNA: TGCAGCGTTGAAGGAGCCAATCTAGCGGGGGGACCTCGGTACAATGAGCAGTTCTTC. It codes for CSVEGANLAGGPRYNEQFF.

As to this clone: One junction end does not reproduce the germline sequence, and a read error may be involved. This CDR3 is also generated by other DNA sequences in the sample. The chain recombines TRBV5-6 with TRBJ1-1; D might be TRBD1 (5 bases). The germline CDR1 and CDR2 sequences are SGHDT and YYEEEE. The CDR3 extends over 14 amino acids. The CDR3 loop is CASKPTDLYTEAFF. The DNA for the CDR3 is TGTGCCAGCAAACCGACAGACCTATACACTGAAGCCTTCTTT.

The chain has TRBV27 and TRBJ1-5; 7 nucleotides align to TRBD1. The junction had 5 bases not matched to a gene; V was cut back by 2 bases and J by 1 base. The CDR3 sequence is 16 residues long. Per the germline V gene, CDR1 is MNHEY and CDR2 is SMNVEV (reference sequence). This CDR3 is CASSLGGGGSNQPQHF. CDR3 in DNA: TGTGCCAGCAGTTTAGGAGGGGGCGGGAGCAATCAGCCCCAGCATTTT.